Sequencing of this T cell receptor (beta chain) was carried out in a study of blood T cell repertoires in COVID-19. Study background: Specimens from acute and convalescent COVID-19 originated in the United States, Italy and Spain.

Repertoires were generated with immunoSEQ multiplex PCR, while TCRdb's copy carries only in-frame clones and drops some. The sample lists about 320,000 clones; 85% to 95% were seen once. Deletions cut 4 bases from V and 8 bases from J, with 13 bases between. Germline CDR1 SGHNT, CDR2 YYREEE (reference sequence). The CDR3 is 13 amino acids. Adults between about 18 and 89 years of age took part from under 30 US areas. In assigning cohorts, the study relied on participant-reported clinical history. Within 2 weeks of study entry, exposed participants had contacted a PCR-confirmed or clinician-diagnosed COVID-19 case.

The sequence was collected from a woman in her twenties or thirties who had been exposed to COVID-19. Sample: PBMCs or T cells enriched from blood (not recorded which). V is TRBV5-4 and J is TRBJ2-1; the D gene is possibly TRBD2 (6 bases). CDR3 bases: TGTGCCAGCAGCGTAGGACTACGGGATGAGCAGTTCTTC. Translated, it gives CASSVGLRDEQFF.